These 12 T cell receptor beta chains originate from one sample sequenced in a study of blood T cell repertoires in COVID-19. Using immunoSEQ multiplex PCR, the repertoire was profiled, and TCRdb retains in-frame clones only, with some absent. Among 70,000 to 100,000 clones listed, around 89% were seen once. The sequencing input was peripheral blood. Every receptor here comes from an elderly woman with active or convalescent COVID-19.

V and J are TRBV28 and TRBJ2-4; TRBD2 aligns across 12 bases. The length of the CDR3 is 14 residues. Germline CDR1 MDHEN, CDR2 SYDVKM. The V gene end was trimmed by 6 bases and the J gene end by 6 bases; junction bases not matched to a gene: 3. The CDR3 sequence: CASSRTSGANIQYF. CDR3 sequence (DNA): TGTGCCAGCAGCAGGACTAGCGGGGCAAACATTCAGTACTTC.

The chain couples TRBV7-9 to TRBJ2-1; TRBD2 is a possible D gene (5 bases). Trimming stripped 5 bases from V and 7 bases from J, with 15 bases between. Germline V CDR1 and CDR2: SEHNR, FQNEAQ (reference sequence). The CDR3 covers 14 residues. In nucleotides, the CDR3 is TGTGCCAGCAGCCAAGCGGTCACTTTTAATGAGCAGTTCTTC. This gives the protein CASSQAVTFNEQFF.

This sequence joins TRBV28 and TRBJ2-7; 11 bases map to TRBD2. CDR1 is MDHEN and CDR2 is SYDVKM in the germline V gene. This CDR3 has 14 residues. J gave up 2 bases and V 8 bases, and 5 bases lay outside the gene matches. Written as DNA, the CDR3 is TGTGCCAGCGTGACTAGCGGGACTACCTACGAGCAGTACTTC. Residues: CASVTSGTTYEQYF.

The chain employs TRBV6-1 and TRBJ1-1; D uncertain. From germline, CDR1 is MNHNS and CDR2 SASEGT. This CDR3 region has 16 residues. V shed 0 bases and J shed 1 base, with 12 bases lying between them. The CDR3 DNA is TGTGCCAGCAGTGAAGCGATATCCAGATGGAACACTGAAGCTTTCTTT. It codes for CASSEAISRWNTEAFF.

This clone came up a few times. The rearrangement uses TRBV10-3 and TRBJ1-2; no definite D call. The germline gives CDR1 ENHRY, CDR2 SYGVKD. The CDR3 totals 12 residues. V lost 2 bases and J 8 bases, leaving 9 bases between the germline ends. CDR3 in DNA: TGTGCCATCAGTGAGCAGGCCTCCGGCTACACCTTC. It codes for CAISEQASGYTF.

This chain's CDR3 is CASSPPSDTQYF. In nucleotides, the CDR3 is TGTGCCAGCAGCCCCCCCTCAGATACGCAGTATTTT. This chain uses TRBV14 with TRBJ2-3; D gene uncertain. Trimming pared 4 bases from V and 4 bases from J, leaving 6 bases between. This CDR3 spans 12 amino acids. Per germline, CDR1 SGHDN and CDR2 FVKESK.

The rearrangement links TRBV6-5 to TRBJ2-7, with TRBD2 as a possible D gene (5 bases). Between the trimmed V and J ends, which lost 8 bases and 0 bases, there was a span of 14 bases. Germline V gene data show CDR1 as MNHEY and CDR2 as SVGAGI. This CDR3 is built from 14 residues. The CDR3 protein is CASGRRRSSYEQYF. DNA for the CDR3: TGTGCCAGCGGGAGACGGAGGAGCTCCTACGAGCAGTACTTC.

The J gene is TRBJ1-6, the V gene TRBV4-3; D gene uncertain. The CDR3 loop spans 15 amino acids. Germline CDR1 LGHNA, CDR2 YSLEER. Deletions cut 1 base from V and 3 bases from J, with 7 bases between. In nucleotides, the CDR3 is TGCGCCAGCAGCCAAGCAACAGTCTATAATTCACCCCTCCACTTT. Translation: CASSQATVYNSPLHF.

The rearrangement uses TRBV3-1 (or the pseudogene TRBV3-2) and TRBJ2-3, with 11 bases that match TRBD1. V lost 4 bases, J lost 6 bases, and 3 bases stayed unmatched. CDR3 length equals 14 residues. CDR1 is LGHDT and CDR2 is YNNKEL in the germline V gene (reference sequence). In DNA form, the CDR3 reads TGTGCCAGCAGCCTAGGACAGGGGGCCGATACGCAGTATTTT. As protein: CASSLGQGADTQYF.

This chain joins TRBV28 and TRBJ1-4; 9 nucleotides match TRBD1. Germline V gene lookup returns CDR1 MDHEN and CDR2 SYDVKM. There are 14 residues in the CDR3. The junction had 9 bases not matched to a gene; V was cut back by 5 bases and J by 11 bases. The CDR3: CASSPGQGIRKLFF. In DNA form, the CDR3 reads TGTGCCAGCAGTCCTGGACAGGGGATTAGGAAACTGTTTTTT.

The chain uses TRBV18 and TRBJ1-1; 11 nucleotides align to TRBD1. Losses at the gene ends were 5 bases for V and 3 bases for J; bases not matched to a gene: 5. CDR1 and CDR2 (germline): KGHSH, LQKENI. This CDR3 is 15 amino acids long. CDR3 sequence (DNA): TGTGCCAGCTCAACGGGGACAGGGGGATACACTGAAGCTTTCTTT. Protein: CASSTGTGGYTEAFF.

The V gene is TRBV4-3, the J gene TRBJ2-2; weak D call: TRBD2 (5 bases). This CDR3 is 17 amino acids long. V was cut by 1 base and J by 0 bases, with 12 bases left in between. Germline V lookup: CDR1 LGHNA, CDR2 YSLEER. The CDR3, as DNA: TGCGCCAGCAGCCAAGCCCCCCGCGGGTCGAACACCGGGGAGCTGTTTTTT. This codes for CASSQAPRGSNTGELFF.